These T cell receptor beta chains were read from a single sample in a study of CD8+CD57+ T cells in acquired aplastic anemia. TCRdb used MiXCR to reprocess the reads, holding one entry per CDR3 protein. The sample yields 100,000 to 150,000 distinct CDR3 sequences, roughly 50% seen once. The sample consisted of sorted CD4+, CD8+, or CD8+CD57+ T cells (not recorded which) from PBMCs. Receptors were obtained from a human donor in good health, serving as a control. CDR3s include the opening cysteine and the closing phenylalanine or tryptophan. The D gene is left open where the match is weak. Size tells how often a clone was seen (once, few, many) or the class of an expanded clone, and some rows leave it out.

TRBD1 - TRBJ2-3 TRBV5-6 CASSRYSGGRSTDTQYF TGTGCCAGCAGCCGTTACTCAGGGGGCCGATCCACAGATACGCAGTATTTT
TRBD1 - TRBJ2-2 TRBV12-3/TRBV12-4 CASSFDRDAGELFF TGTGCCAGCAGTTTCGACAGGGACGCCGGGGAGCTGTTTTTT
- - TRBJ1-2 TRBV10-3 CAISESGGETDGYTF TGTGCCATCAGTGAGTCTGGGGGGGAGACGGATGGCTACACCTTC
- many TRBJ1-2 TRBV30 CAWTRGGNGYTF TGTGCCTGGACGAGGGGGGGAAATGGCTACACCTTC
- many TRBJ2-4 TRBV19 CASSISLAKNIQYF TGTGCCAGTAGTATCAGCTTAGCCAAAAACATTCAGTACTTC
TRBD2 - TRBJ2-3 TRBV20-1 CSASLAGAYTQYF TGCAGTGCTAGTCTAGCGGGGGCATATACGCAGTATTTT
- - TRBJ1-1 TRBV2 CASRLGQGGEAFF TGTGCCAGCAGATTAGGTCAGGGAGGTGAAGCTTTCTTT
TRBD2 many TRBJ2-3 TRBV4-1 CASSSLGLAGGYYF TGCGCCAGCAGCTCCCTCGGGCTAGCGGGGGGCTACTATTTT
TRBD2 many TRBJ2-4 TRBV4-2 CASSKEVWLAGGENIQYF TGTGCCAGCAGCAAAGAGGTCTGGCTAGCGGGGGGAGAAAACATTCAGTACTTC
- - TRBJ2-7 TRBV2 CASSEEDSYEQYF TGTGCCAGCAGTGAAGAGGACAGCTACGAGCAGTACTTC
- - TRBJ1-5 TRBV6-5 CASSYSKAANQPQHF TGTGCCAGCAGTTACTCGAAGGCAGCCAATCAGCCCCAGCATTTT
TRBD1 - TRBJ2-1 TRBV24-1 CATSDGQGNEQFF TGTGCCACCAGTGATGGACAGGGAAATGAGCAGTTCTTC
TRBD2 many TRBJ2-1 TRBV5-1 CASSLGLAGAEQFF TGCGCCAGCAGCTTGGGACTAGCGGGGGCTGAGCAGTTCTTC
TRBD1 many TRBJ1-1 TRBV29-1 CSVVTGGNTEAFF TGCAGCGTTGTAACAGGGGGGAACACTGAAGCTTTCTTT
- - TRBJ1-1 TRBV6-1 CASRLKYGTNKAFF TGTGCCAGCAGACTAAAATATGGAACTAACAAAGCTTTCTTT
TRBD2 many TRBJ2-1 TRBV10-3 CAISVGQGGGANEQFF TGTGCCATCAGTGTTGGTCAGGGCGGGGGGGCAAACGAGCAGTTCTTC
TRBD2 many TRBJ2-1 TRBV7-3 CASSASSGGEQFF TGTGCCAGCAGCGCATCTAGCGGGGGGGAGCAGTTCTTC
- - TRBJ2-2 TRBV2 CASTPGLVNTGELFF TGTGCCAGCACACCGGGACTTGTGAACACCGGGGAGCTGTTTTTT
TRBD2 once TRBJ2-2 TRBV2 CASGGLAGGPGELFF TGTGCCAGTGGGGGACTAGCGGGGGGGCCCGGGGAGCTGTTTTTT
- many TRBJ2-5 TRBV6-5 CASSYEKIAKTQYF TGTGCCAGCAGTTATGAAAAGATTGCGAAGACCCAGTACTTC
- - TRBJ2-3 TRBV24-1 CASASSKGSDTQYF TGTGCCTCCGCAAGTTCGAAGGGGTCAGATACGCAGTATTTT
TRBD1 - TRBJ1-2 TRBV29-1 CSVDETGGRYGYTF TGCAGCGTTGATGAGACAGGGGGCCGGTATGGCTACACCTTC
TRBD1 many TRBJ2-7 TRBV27 CASRSGGTGPYEQYF TGTGCCAGCAGGTCCGGGGGGACAGGGCCCTACGAGCAGTACTTC
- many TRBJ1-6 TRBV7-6 CASSSETGSSSYNSPLHF TGTGCCAGCAGCTCGGAGACAGGTTCGAGCTCCTATAATTCACCCCTCCACTTT
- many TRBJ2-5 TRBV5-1 CASSLGQYQETQYF TGCGCCAGCAGCTTGGGACAGTACCAAGAGACCCAGTACTTC
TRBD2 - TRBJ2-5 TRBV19 CATGGGDQETQYF TGTGCCACGGGGGGAGGGGACCAAGAGACCCAGTACTTC
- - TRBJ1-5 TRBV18 CASSPVYSNQPQHF TGTGCCAGCTCACCAGTTTATAGCAATCAGCCCCAGCATTTT
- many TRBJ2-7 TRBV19 CASHGGQIYEQYF TGTGCCAGTCACGGGGGACAAATCTACGAGCAGTACTTC
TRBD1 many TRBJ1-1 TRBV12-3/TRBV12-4 CASSLRQGGSTEAFF TGTGCCAGCAGTCTTCGACAGGGGGGGAGCACTGAAGCTTTCTTT
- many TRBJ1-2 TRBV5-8 CASSLDRAYGYTF TGTGCCAGCAGCTTGGATAGGGCCTATGGCTACACCTTC
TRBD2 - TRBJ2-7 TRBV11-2 CASSLKGLAGEQYF TGTGCCAGCAGCTTAAAGGGACTAGCGGGGGAGCAGTACTTC
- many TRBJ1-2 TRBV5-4 CASSLGREVNYTF TGTGCCAGCAGCTTGGGGAGGGAAGTAAACTACACCTTC
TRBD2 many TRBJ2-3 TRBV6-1 CASSSGGAAGDTQYF TGTGCCAGCAGCTCGGGGGGGGCCGCAGGAGATACGCAGTATTTT
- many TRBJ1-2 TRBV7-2 CASSLDTGWGGYTF TGTGCCAGCAGCTTAGATACAGGGTGGGGCGGCTACACCTTC
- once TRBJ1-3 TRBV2 CASSEVGNTIYF TGTGCCAGCAGTGAAGTCGGAAACACCATATATTTT
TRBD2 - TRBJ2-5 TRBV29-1 CSVPEGSGGEETQYF TGCAGCGTCCCCGAGGGTAGCGGGGGAGAAGAGACCCAGTACTTC
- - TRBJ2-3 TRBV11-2 CASSMVGNPGDTQYF TGTGCCAGTAGTATGGTCGGGAATCCGGGGGATACGCAGTATTTT
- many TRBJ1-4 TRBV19 CASSDSREKLFF TGTGCCAGTTCGGACTCTCGGGAAAAACTGTTTTTT
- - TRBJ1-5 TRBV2 CASSWGEGIIGPQHF TGTGCCAGCAGCTGGGGAGAGGGGATAATAGGGCCCCAGCATTTT
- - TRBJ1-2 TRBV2 CASSGTTRNGYTF TGTGCCAGCAGTGGGACAACCAGAAATGGCTACACCTTC
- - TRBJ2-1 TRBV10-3 CAIGQSPYNEQFF TGTGCCATTGGACAGAGCCCCTACAATGAGCAGTTCTTC
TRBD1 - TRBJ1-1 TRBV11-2 CASTDTGVGLNTGAFF TGTGCCAGCACCGACACAGGGGTGGGGTTGAACACTGGAGCTTTCTTT
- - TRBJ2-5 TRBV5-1 CASSYAGRETQYF TGTGCCAGCAGCTATGCTGGAAGGGAGACCCAGTACTTC
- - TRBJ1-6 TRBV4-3 CASSQFAVAEDSPLHF TGCGCCAGCAGCCAATTTGCGGTGGCAGAGGATTCACCCCTCCACTTT
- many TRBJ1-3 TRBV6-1 CASSEQVQSGNTIYF TGTGCCAGCAGTGAACAGGTCCAGTCTGGAAACACCATATATTTT
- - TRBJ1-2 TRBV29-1 CSVGGQGRGYTF TGCAGCGTTGGGGGGCAGGGGCGTGGCTACACCTTC
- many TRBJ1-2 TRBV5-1 CASSLAPGPLDYGYTF TGCGCCAGCAGCTTGGCGCCAGGCCCTCTTGACTATGGCTACACCTTC
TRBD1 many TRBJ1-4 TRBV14 CASSPRTGNEKLFF TGTGCCAGCAGCCCCCGGACAGGGAATGAAAAACTGTTTTTT
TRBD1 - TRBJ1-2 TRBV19 CAIWDSRNYGYTF TGTGCCATCTGGGACAGCCGTAACTATGGCTACACCTTC
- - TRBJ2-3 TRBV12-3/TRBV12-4 CASITSLVDTQYF TGTGCCAGCATCACGAGTCTGGTAGATACGCAGTATTTT
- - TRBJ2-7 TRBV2 CASSATTFHEQYF TGTGCCAGCAGCGCTACAACGTTCCACGAGCAGTACTTC
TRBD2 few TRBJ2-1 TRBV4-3 CASSQGPGGGQFF TGCGCCAGCAGCCAAGGCCCCGGCGGGGGGCAGTTCTTC
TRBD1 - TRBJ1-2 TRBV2 CASRQGASYYGYTF TGTGCCAGCAGACAGGGGGCCTCTTATTATGGCTACACCTTC
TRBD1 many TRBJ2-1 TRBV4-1 CASSQETGLFYNEQFF TGCGCCAGCAGCCAGGAGACAGGGCTCTTCTACAATGAGCAGTTCTTC